This TCR beta chain was found in a study of blood T cell repertoires in COVID-19. The wider study: The United States, Italy and Spain supplied acute and convalescent COVID-19 samples. PBMCs, B-cell-depleted T cells, or T cells provided the cDNA or gDNA that made up the material.

This CDR3 has 15 amino acids. Trimming removed 1 base from V and 4 bases from J, with 11 bases in between. Germline CDR1 is SGHRS and CDR2 is YFSETQ. Original methodology: The authors estimated nucleated cell counts from reference gene primer amplification. Produced via immunoSEQ multiplex PCR; TCRdb's table is partial and in-frame only. From that table come the V and J calls and clone size; the DNA was used to work out D and trimming. The data show around 30,000 clones, about two thirds seen once. What was sequenced was peripheral blood. The origin of this receptor is a human donor in a cohort sampled during active COVID-19. The rearrangement joins TRBV5-1 to TRBJ2-2, with a possible D match to TRBD2 (6 bases). The CDR3 region is CASSLRVGGTGELFF. In DNA, the CDR3 is TGCGCCAGCAGCTTGAGGGTCGGGGGCACCGGGGAGCTGTTTTTT.